Below are 6 T cell receptor beta chains sequenced from a single sample in a study of CD8 T cells in Susac syndrome. Random-hexamer reverse transcription was applied to roughly 0.5 to 1 ug RNA. TCRdb used MiXCR to reprocess the immunoSEQ multiplex PCR reads, holding one entry per CDR3 protein. The profile covers approximately 160,000 distinct CDR3 sequences, with more than 95% appearing a single time and approximately 0.12% taken by the ten largest. The sample consisted of CD4+ T cells from PBMCs. Receptor source: a human donor with Susac syndrome.

The chain is built from TRBV4-3 and TRBJ2-4; 7 bases map to TRBD1. Trimming removed 0 bases from V and 4 bases from J; junction bases left unmatched: 6. Germline lookup yields CDR1 LGHNA and CDR2 YSLEER. This CDR3 has 16 residues. CDR3 sequence reads: CASSQDFRGQKNIQYF. The CDR3 DNA sequence: TGCGCCAGCAGCCAAGATTTTCGGGGACAGAAAAACATTCAGTACTTC.

Here the CDR3 reads CASRGQFNQPQHF. The CDR3 DNA sequence: TGTGCCAGCAGAGGCCAATTCAATCAGCCCCAGCATTTT. The chain uses TRBV27 and TRBJ1-5, with no clear D. V lost 6 bases and J 3 bases, leaving 9 bases between the germline ends. CDR1 is MNHEY, CDR2 SMNVEV, per germline (reference sequence). This CDR3 has 13 residues.

The chain joins TRBV6-1 to TRBJ1-2, with D unclear. The CDR3 sequence is 13 residues long. V was shortened by 5 bases and J by 3 bases, with 10 bases between the two germline ends. From germline, CDR1 is MNHNS and CDR2 SASEGT. As DNA, the CDR3 is TGTGCCAGCAGTCAGGAGGCTTACTATGGCTACACCTTC. It codes for CASSQEAYYGYTF.

The V gene is TRBV5-6, the J gene TRBJ2-3; 10 bases are shared with TRBD2. CDR3 length: 15 residues. Losses at the gene ends were 0 bases for V and 6 bases for J; bases not matched to a gene: 4. Per germline, CDR1 SGHDT and CDR2 YYEEEE. The chain's CDR3 is CASSLVLAGVDTQYF. CDR3 nucleotide sequence: TGTGCCAGCAGCTTGGTCCTAGCGGGAGTGGATACGCAGTATTTT.

This chain connects TRBV19 to TRBJ2-2; 8 nucleotides match TRBD1. This CDR3 has 16 residues. Germline V gene lookup returns CDR1 LNHDA and CDR2 SQIVND (reference sequence). J gave up 3 bases and V 4 bases, and 7 bases lay outside the gene matches. The CDR3 bases are TGTGCCAGTAGTAGGGACAGGATCGGGTACACCGGGGAGCTGTTTTTT. It yields the protein CASSRDRIGYTGELFF.

The rearrangement links TRBV7-2 to TRBJ2-7; 7 nucleotides line up with TRBD1. V lost 5 bases, J lost 0 bases, and 4 bases stayed unmatched. Per the germline V gene, CDR1 is SGHTA and CDR2 is FQGNSA. This CDR3 has 14 amino acids. The CDR3 spells CASSPGQFSYEQYF. In nucleotides, the CDR3 is TGTGCCAGCAGCCCGGGACAGTTCTCCTACGAGCAGTACTTC.